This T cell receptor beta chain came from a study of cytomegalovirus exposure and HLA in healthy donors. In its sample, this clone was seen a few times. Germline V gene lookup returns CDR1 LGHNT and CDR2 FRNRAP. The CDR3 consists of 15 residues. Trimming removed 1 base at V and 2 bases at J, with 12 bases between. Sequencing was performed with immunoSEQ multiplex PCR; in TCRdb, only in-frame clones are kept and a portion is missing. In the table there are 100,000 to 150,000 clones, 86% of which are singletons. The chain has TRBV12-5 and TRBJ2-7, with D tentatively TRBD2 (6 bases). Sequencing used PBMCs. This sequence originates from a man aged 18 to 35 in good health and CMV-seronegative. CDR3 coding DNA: TGTGCTAGTGGTTTGGCTCTAGCGAGAACCTACGAGCAGTACTTC. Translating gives CASGLALARTYEQYF. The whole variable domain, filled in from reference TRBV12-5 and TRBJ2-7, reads DARVTQTPRHKVTEMGQEVTMRCQPILGHNTVFWYRQTMMQGLELLAYFRNRAPLDDSGMPKDRFSAEMPDATLATLKIQPSEPRDSAVYFCASGLALARTYEQYFGPGTRLTVT.